This T cell receptor beta chain was obtained from a study of blood T cells in healthy people across ages. Sample-barcoded 5' priming and a J-beta primer mix drove a second PCR of about 7 to 12 cycles. TCRdb re-called the 5' RACE reads with MiXCR, one entry per CDR3 protein. The sample consists of some 1.5 million distinct CDR3 sequences, over 25% of them appearing once. This clonotype was counted between two and nine times. Germline V lookup: CDR1 KGHSH, CDR2 LQKENI. The CDR3 totals 12 residues. Sequencing was performed on blood. V usage is TRBV18 and J usage is TRBJ2-1; D not resolved. The DNA end is a closer match to TRBJ2-7, so the J assignment may be wrong. This receptor was taken from a woman aged 25-40 years in good health. As DNA, the CDR3 is TGTGCCAGCTCACCTGGGATGGATGAGCAGTACTTC. It is translated as CASSPGMDEQYF.